This T cell receptor beta chain was recovered during a study of cytomegalovirus exposure and HLA in healthy donors. About this clone: Antigen specificity is unknown.

The PCR contained 60 Vbeta and 13 Jbeta primers. Method: immunoSEQ multiplex PCR; TCRdb's copy keeps in-frame clones and lacks some. This sample has about 160,000 clones, with 80% found just once. Germline lookup yields CDR1 SQVTM and CDR2 ANQGSEA. V was pared by 1 base and J by 3 bases, with 10 bases between. There are 13 residues in the CDR3. Study-wide results and limits: Reports indicate that TCR beta sequences accurately predicted the HLA-A and HLA-B alleles of most subjects.

Material for sequencing was PBMCs. This rearrangement joins TRBV29-1 to TRBJ2-7; TRBD2 is a possible D gene (5 bases). This TCR derives from a young man in good health and CMV-seronegative. In DNA form, the CDR3 reads TGCAGCGTTGAAGGAGTAGGAGGCTACGAGCAGTACTTC. This translates into CSVEGVGGYEQYF.